These T cell receptor beta chains were read from a single sample in a study of T cell changes during pregnancy in multiple sclerosis. This table comes from immunoSEQ multiplex PCR, and its TCRdb copy is limited to in-frame clones, with some not included. The sample carries 55,000 to 85,000 clones, less than 95% recorded once. The sequences come from peripheral blood, collected in the third trimester of pregnancy. These receptors were taken from a female donor with multiple sclerosis, enrolled in a pregnancy study. CDR3s include the opening cysteine and the closing phenylalanine or tryptophan.

cdr3_aa j_call v_call
CASSLEGGLAGGRYNEQFF TRBJ2-1 TRBV7-2
CASSLGSQGTGVPEEQFF TRBJ2-1 TRBV5-1
CASSPSWQRQETQYF TRBJ2-5 TRBV18
CASSMEGGGPGELFF TRBJ2-2 TRBV6-1
CASSYSRAGGTGELFF TRBJ2-2 TRBV6-5
CASSGRLYTEAFF TRBJ1-1 TRBV6-1
CASSTGTSGAFNEQFF TRBJ2-1 TRBV5-1
CASSEGQGGMNTEAFF TRBJ1-1 TRBV5-1
CASSMKAGGPWADTQYF TRBJ2-3 TRBV19
CASSLDRGDDEQYF TRBJ2-7 TRBV5-1
CAWSVPGELLYGYTF TRBJ1-2 TRBV30
CASSYPGQVWGYTF TRBJ1-2 TRBV7-2
CASSSQGGNTEAFF TRBJ1-1 TRBV7-2
CASSSDRMNTEAFF TRBJ1-1 TRBV6-6
CSVGQFNYGYTF TRBJ1-2 TRBV29-1
CASSQADLGSGANVLTF TRBJ2-6 TRBV4-2
CASSFQGAQNTEAFF TRBJ1-1 TRBV6-5
CASSPRDTFLSEAFF TRBJ1-1 TRBV18
CASSIDPVNQPQHF TRBJ1-5 TRBV19
CAWSTGTSASNQPQHF TRBJ1-5 TRBV30
CASSLRSRGNTEAFF TRBJ1-1 TRBV27
CASSFLAGKSYEQYF TRBJ2-7 TRBV11-1